This is a list of T cell receptor beta chains from one sample in a study of vaccination effects on CD4 cells after COVID-19. Their cognate antigens are unknown. Here immunoSEQ multiplex PCR was the method, and the copy in TCRdb shows in-frame clones only, minus some. The sample has 30,000 to 45,000 clones; around 68% are singletons. The sequencing here drew on CD4+ T cells from PBMCs cultured with SARS-CoV-2 spike peptides, taken before COVID-19 vaccination. The receptors here all came from a human donor who received a COVID-19 vaccine. The CDR3 runs from the conserved cysteine through the conserved F or W. D genes are given only for firm matches. Where a row states a size, it is once, few, many or the class of an expanded clone; other rows omit it.

TRBV6-4	.	.	TRBJ1-6	CASSDIGGSPLHF	TGTGCCAGCAGTGACATCGGGGGCTCACCCCTCCACTTT
TRBV30	.	.	TRBJ1-2	CAWRRPGTPREGYTF	TGTGCCTGGAGGCGACCCGGGACTCCCCGGGAGGGCTACACCTTC
TRBV7-2	.	.	TRBJ2-1	CASSLSGRSGNEQFF	TGTGCCAGCAGCTTATCCGGGAGATCCGGCAATGAGCAGTTCTTC
TRBV5-1	few	TRBD1	TRBJ1-2	CASSLRTGSGGYTF	TGCGCCAGCAGCCTACGGACAGGGTCAGGGGGCTACACCTTC
TRBV7-2	.	.	TRBJ2-3	CASSLAPMGVGTDTQYF	TGTGCCAGCAGCTTAGCCCCCATGGGGGTCGGGACAGATACGCAGTATTTT
TRBV21-1	.	.	TRBJ2-3	CASSRLAGKTSNTQYF	TGTGCCAGCAGCAGACTAGCGGGAAAGACGTCAAATACGCAGTATTTT
TRBV3-1/TRBV3-2	once	.	TRBJ2-2	CASSPTGRGGELFF	TGTGCCAGCAGCCCGACCGGGCGCGGCGGGGAGCTGTTTTTT
TRBV29-1	.	.	TRBJ2-7	CSVVVRGAIYEQYF	TGCAGCGTTGTAGTACGGGGGGCGATCTACGAGCAGTACTTC
TRBV5-1	.	TRBD1	TRBJ2-6	CASSSGSGTASSGANVLTF	TGCGCCAGCAGCTCAGGCTCCGGGACAGCCAGCTCTGGGGCCAACGTCCTGACTTTC
TRBV19	.	TRBD1	TRBJ2-1	CASRPRTGWDYYNEQFF	TGTGCCAGTAGACCTAGGACAGGGTGGGATTACTACAATGAGCAGTTCTTC
TRBV4-2	.	TRBD1	TRBJ1-5	CASSQDGTGKNQPQHF	TGTGCCAGCAGCCAAGACGGGACAGGGAAGAATCAGCCCCAGCATTTT
TRBV30	.	.	TRBJ2-3	CAWSKGIPEYSTQYF	TGTGCCTGGAGTAAGGGGATCCCTGAATATTCGACGCAGTATTTT
TRBV11-1	.	.	TRBJ2-1	CASSLVYERGGNEQFF	TGTGCCAGCAGCCTAGTATACGAAAGGGGGGGCAATGAGCAGTTCTTC
TRBV28	.	.	TRBJ2-7	CASSTGTPGEQYF	TGTGCCAGCAGTACCGGGACCCCGGGCGAGCAGTACTTC
TRBV28	.	.	TRBJ2-7	CASSFRGFTYEQYF	TGTGCCAGCAGTTTCCGGGGGTTCACATACGAGCAGTACTTC
TRBV19	.	.	TRBJ1-4	CASSLRDGHNATNEKLFF	TGTGCCAGTAGTCTCCGGGACGGACACAATGCAACTAATGAAAAACTGTTTTTT
TRBV5-1	once	.	TRBJ2-1	CASSPGLTEYNEQFF	TGCGCCAGCAGCCCCGGACTGACGGAGTACAATGAGCAGTTCTTC
TRBV5-6	once	.	TRBJ1-1	CASSQGTGSPGTEAFF	TGTGCCAGCAGCCAGGGAACAGGGTCCCCGGGGACTGAAGCTTTCTTT
TRBV5-6	.	TRBD1	TRBJ2-2	CASSLGTGNTGELFF	TGTGCCAGCAGCTTGGGGACAGGGAACACCGGGGAGCTGTTTTTT
TRBV3-1/TRBV3-2	few	.	TRBJ1-6	CASSHQTVGGYSPLHF	TGTGCCAGCAGCCACCAAACAGTGGGGGGCTATTCACCCCTCCACTTT
TRBV19	.	.	TRBJ2-2	CASSIVHNTGELFF	TGTGCCAGTAGTATAGTCCATAACACCGGGGAGCTGTTTTTT
TRBV7-2	.	.	TRBJ1-1	CASSTNRAGNTEAFF	TGTGCCAGCAGCACGAACAGGGCGGGAAACACTGAAGCTTTCTTT
TRBV20-1	.	.	TRBJ1-2	CSARTDGYTF	TGCAGTGCCCGGACGGATGGCTACACCTTC
TRBV4-1	few	.	TRBJ1-1	CASSQDSQAGTEAFF	TGCGCCAGCAGCCAAGATTCCCAGGCTGGCACTGAAGCTTTCTTT
TRBV5-5	.	.	TRBJ2-3	CASSFGRNTDTQYF	TGTGCCAGCAGCTTCGGCCGTAACACAGATACGCAGTATTTT
TRBV3-1/TRBV3-2	.	.	TRBJ2-2	CASSPLNTGELFF	TGTGCCAGCAGCCCCCTCAACACCGGGGAGCTGTTTTTT
TRBV6-1	.	TRBD1	TRBJ2-1	CASSEEGDRYNEQFF	TGTGCCAGCAGTGAAGAGGGGGACAGGTACAATGAGCAGTTCTTC
TRBV5-6	.	TRBD1	TRBJ1-5	CASSLIGGSSNQPQHF	TGTGCCAGCAGCTTGATAGGGGGCTCCAGCAATCAGCCCCAGCATTTT
TRBV5-4	.	TRBD2	TRBJ2-5	CASSMAGTSGSRETQYF	TGTGCCAGCAGCATGGCCGGGACTAGCGGGAGTCGAGAGACCCAGTACTTC
TRBV5-1	.	.	TRBJ2-3	CASSLERTSTDTQYF	TGCGCCAGCAGCTTGGAGAGGACTAGCACAGATACGCAGTATTTT
TRBV3-1/TRBV3-2	.	TRBD2	TRBJ2-7	CASSHGSTSGGQQYF	TGTGCCAGCAGCCACGGGAGTACTAGCGGGGGCCAGCAGTACTTC
TRBV5-1	few	TRBD1	TRBJ1-1	CASSLVDRDGGEAFF	TGCGCCAGCAGCTTGGTGGACAGGGATGGAGGGGAAGCTTTCTTT
TRBV2	once	TRBD2	TRBJ2-7	CASSFGLADYEQYF	TGTGCCAGCAGTTTCGGACTAGCGGACTACGAGCAGTACTTC
TRBV19	.	.	TRBJ1-1	CASSITGIRSTEAFF	TGTGCCAGTAGTATTACAGGGATAAGGAGCACTGAAGCTTTCTTT
TRBV11-3	once	TRBD2	TRBJ2-1	CASSGAGGYNEQFF	TGTGCCAGCAGCGGGGCGGGAGGATACAATGAGCAGTTCTTC
TRBV30	.	.	TRBJ1-2	CALMQGGYTF	TGTGCCTTAATGCAGGGGGGCTACACCTTC
TRBV6-5	.	.	TRBJ1-2	CASSPARESYGYTF	TGTGCCAGCAGCCCCGCGAGGGAAAGCTATGGCTACACCTTC
TRBV10-3	.	.	TRBJ1-5	CAISDHGGAQPQHF	TGTGCCATCAGCGATCACGGGGGGGCTCAGCCCCAGCATTTT
TRBV10-1	once	TRBD2	TRBJ2-1	CASSEERGGNDNEQFF	TGCGCCAGCAGTGAGGAACGGGGGGGCAACGATAATGAGCAGTTCTTC
TRBV24-1	.	TRBD1	TRBJ1-2	CATSATGGDHGYTF	TGTGCCACCAGTGCAACAGGGGGCGACCATGGCTACACCTTC
TRBV6-2/TRBV6-3	few	.	TRBJ1-6	CASSYSSSYNSPLHF	TGTGCCAGCAGTTACTCAAGCTCCTATAATTCACCCCTCCACTTT
TRBV5-1	.	TRBD1	TRBJ1-1	CASSLEGRGTEAFF	TGCGCCAGCAGCTTGGAGGGCAGGGGGACTGAAGCTTTCTTT
TRBV24-1	.	TRBD1	TRBJ1-2	CATSETGGYGYTF	TGTGCCACCAGTGAGACAGGGGGCTATGGCTACACCTTC
TRBV5-1	.	.	TRBJ2-5	CASSVQETQYF	TGCGCCAGCAGCGTACAAGAGACCCAGTACTTC
TRBV6-5	.	.	TRBJ2-6	CASREAGANVLTF	TGTGCCAGCAGGGAGGCTGGGGCCAACGTCCTGACTTTC
TRBV30	.	.	TRBJ2-7	CAWARDREQYF	TGTGCCTGGGCCCGGGATCGCGAGCAGTACTTC
TRBV25-1	.	TRBD1	TRBJ2-2	CASSDPGGVSTGELFF	TGTGCCAGCAGTGATCCAGGGGGCGTGAGCACCGGGGAGCTGTTTTTT
TRBV28	once	.	TRBJ1-4	CASRSGSTNEKLFF	TGTGCCAGCAGGTCAGGGTCAACTAATGAAAAACTGTTTTTT
TRBV30	.	.	TRBJ1-6	CAWARQENSPLHF	TGTGCCTGGGCACGACAGGAAAACTCACCCCTCCACTTT
TRBV7-2	.	TRBD2	TRBJ2-2	CASSFDRLAGGYGELFF	TGTGCCAGCAGCTTCGACAGACTAGCGGGAGGCTATGGGGAGCTGTTTTTT
TRBV5-6	.	TRBD1	TRBJ1-2	CASRFWDRGYGYTF	TGTGCCAGCAGGTTCTGGGACAGGGGCTATGGCTACACCTTC
TRBV7-9	few	.	TRBJ1-5	CASSHSGNNQPQHF	TGTGCCAGCAGCCATTCAGGGAACAATCAGCCCCAGCATTTT
TRBV7-2	few	TRBD1	TRBJ1-6	CASRHTGENSPLHF	TGTGCCAGCAGACATACAGGGGAAAATTCACCCCTCCACTTT
TRBV2	few	.	TRBJ1-2	CASSELGSGGYTF	TGTGCCAGCAGTGAATTAGGGTCCGGTGGCTACACCTTC
TRBV21-1	.	.	TRBJ1-1	CASSKNRVNTEAFF	TGTGCCAGCAGCAAAAATCGGGTGAACACTGAAGCTTTCTTT